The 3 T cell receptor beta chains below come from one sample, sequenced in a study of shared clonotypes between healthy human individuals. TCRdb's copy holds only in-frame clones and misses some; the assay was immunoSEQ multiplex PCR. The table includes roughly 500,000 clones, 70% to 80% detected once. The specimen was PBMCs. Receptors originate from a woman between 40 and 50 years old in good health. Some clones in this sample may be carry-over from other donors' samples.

This CDR3 reads CASHDTGGANYGYTF. DNA for the CDR3: TGCGCCAGCCATGATACCGGCGGAGCTAACTATGGCTACACCTTC. V usage is TRBV5-1 and J usage is TRBJ1-2; D is ambiguous. The CDR3 has 15 amino acids. Germline V CDR1 and CDR2: SGHRS, YFSETQ. V lost 7 bases and J 0 bases, leaving 16 bases between the germline ends.

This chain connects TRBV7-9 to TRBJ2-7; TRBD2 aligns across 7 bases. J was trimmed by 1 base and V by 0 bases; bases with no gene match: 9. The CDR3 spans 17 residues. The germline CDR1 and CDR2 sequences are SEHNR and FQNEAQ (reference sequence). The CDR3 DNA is TGTGCCAGCAGCTTAGCGCGAGGCGGGAGAAGGTCCTACGAGCAGTACTTC. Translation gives CASSLARGGRRSYEQYF.

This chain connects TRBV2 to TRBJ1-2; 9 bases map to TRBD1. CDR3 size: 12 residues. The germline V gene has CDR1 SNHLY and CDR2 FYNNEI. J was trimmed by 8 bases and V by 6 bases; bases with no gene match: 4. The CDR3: CASRGTGRGYTF. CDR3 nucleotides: TGTGCCAGCAGGGGGACAGGGCGCGGCTACACCTTC.